A single sample is the source of the 15 T cell receptor beta chains below, sequenced in a study of immune cell composition in non-small cell lung cancer. Sequencing used immunoSEQ multiplex PCR; TCRdb keeps in-frame clones, though not all of them. The sample lists 6,000 or so clones, around 90% seen once, with roughly 6% in the top ten. Normal lung was sampled as far from the tumour as possible, at least 3 cm. The material sequenced was non-adjacent lung tissue. These receptors were taken from a human donor with non-small cell lung cancer.

The chain recombines TRBV6-1 with TRBJ1-5, with D possibly matching TRBD1 (6 bases). The CDR3 runs to 14 residues. Germline V lookup: CDR1 MNHNS, CDR2 SASEGT. V lost 1 base to trimming and J lost 7 bases, with 11 bases between them. CDR3 in amino acids: CASSEDRVGQPQHF. CDR3 nucleotides: TGTGCCAGCAGTGAAGACAGGGTTGGGCAGCCCCAGCATTTT.

As DNA, the CDR3 is TGTGCCAGCAGGGCTAGCCTCGAGCAGTACTTC. Translated, it gives CASRASLEQYF. The V and J genes are TRBV25-1 and TRBJ2-7; D is perhaps TRBD2 (5 bases). V gave up 6 bases and J gave up 6 bases, with 9 bases separating them. The CDR3 runs 11 residues. Germline V lookup: CDR1 MGHDK, CDR2 SYGVNS.

The chain uses TRBV7-8 and TRBJ2-1, with TRBD2 matching 8 bases. The CDR3 has 18 residues. CDR1 is SGHVS and CDR2 is FQNEAQ in the germline V gene. With 3 bases clipped from V and 0 bases from J, the junction kept 10 bases outside the gene matches. Here the CDR3 reads CASSFSSSGFSSYNEQFF. The CDR3 nucleotides are TGTGCCAGCAGCTTTTCGTCTAGCGGGTTCAGCTCCTACAATGAGCAGTTCTTC.

This chain connects TRBV7-2 to TRBJ2-4; TRBD2 aligns across 8 bases. The CDR3 runs 18 residues. Germline CDR1 SGHTA, CDR2 FQGNSA. Germline trimming cut 0 bases from V and 0 bases from J; bases unmatched to any gene: 7. CDR3 bases: TGTGCCAGCAGCTTAGCCCTAGCCGGGAGGGGAGCCAAAAACATTCAGTACTTC. Translating it yields CASSLALAGRGAKNIQYF.

The table lists this clone with a few counts. J is TRBJ2-3 and V is TRBV7-8, with 13 positions matching TRBD2. CDR1 SGHVS and CDR2 FQNEAQ come from the germline V gene. The CDR3 has 16 amino acids. V lost 5 bases to trimming and J lost 8 bases; unmatched junction nucleotides: 10. This CDR3 reads CASSPKTSGGYGTQYF. CDR3 sequence (DNA): TGTGCCAGCAGCCCCAAGACTAGCGGGGGGTACGGTACGCAGTATTTT.

In its sample, this clone was seen once. The chain links TRBV6-5 to TRBJ2-7; 8 nucleotides match TRBD2. The CDR3 totals 13 residues. Trimming took 6 bases from V and 6 from J; bases not matched to a gene: 7. Germline CDR1 MNHEY, CDR2 SVGAGI. The CDR3 DNA follows: TGTGCCAGCAGCTCCGGACTAGCTGGCGAGCAGTACTTC. Its protein product is CASSSGLAGEQYF.

V gene TRBV6-5 combines with J gene TRBJ2-2, with TRBD2 matching over 7 bases. This CDR3 has 16 amino acids. J gave up 7 bases and V 0 bases, and 8 bases lay outside the gene matches. Germline CDR1 reads MNHEY; CDR2 reads SVGAGI. CDR3 bases: TGTGCCAGCAGTTACTCCAGCAGGGAGGGCAGCGGGGAGCTGTTTTTT. This encodes CASSYSSREGSGELFF.

This clone was seen a few times. V usage is TRBV28 and J usage is TRBJ2-1; 9 nucleotides agree with TRBD1. Germline values: CDR1 MDHEN, CDR2 SYDVKM. Trimming at V came to 3 bases and at J to 1 base, leaving 4 bases not matched to a gene. The CDR3 totals 16 residues. CDR3 region: CASSFPGTGSYNEQFF. DNA of the CDR3: TGTGCCAGCAGTTTCCCTGGGACAGGGTCCTACAATGAGCAGTTCTTC.

This chain joins TRBV11-2 and TRBJ2-4; 9 positions match TRBD2. The CDR3 length is 17 residues. CDR1 and CDR2 (germline): SGHAT, FQNNGV. V was clipped by 0 bases and J by 6 bases; unmatched bases: 9. For the CDR3, the DNA is TGTGCCAGCAGCTTAGATGCAGCGGGAGGACCTCTAAACATTCAGTACTTC. It specifies CASSLDAAGGPLNIQYF.

The V gene is TRBV6-5, the J gene TRBJ1-2, with 8 bases fitting TRBD1. Germline-derived CDR1 and CDR2 are MNHEY and SVGAGI. V was clipped by 6 bases and J by 4 bases; unmatched bases: 7. The CDR3 has 14 residues. CDR3 DNA: TGTGCCAGCAGCCGCCTTCAGGGGGCCTATGGCTACACCTTC. Translating gives CASSRLQGAYGYTF.

The chain has TRBV27 and TRBJ1-6, with 9 bases that match TRBD1. This CDR3 has 13 residues. The ends lost 6 bases at V and 9 bases at J; junction bases unmatched: 3. Germline CDR1 is MNHEY and CDR2 is SMNVEV (reference sequence). CDR3 bases: TGTGCCAGCAGGGGACAGGGAAGTTCACCCCTCCACTTT. Protein: CASRGQGSSPLHF.

The chain has TRBV5-1 and TRBJ2-5, with 14 bases aligning to TRBD2. The CDR3 totals 18 residues. The germline CDR1 and CDR2 sequences are SGHRS and YFSETQ. The V segment lost 4 bases and the J segment 4 bases; nucleotides outside the gene matches: 12. CDR3 bases: TGCGCCAGCAGCGAACGGGGACTAGCGGGAGTCGGGAGAGAGACCCAGTACTTC. This sequence encodes CASSERGLAGVGRETQYF.

This clone was seen a handful of times. The genes are TRBV5-1 and TRBJ1-1; 7 nucleotides align to TRBD1. This CDR3 region has 14 residues. J gave up 2 bases and V 1 base, and 2 bases lay outside the gene matches. Germline V gene sequence: CDR1 SGHRS, CDR2 YFSETQ. CDR3 nucleotide sequence: TGCGCCAGCAGCTTGCCAGGGGGAAACACTGAAGCTTTCTTT. Protein: CASSLPGGNTEAFF.

The chain employs TRBV9 and TRBJ2-4; D possibly corresponds to TRBD1 (6 bases). This CDR3 is built from 16 residues. V lost 4 bases and J 6 bases, leaving 20 bases between the germline ends. Per the germline V gene, CDR1 is SGDLS and CDR2 is YYNGEE. Here the CDR3 reads CASSLGQPGPVNIQYF. The CDR3 DNA sequence: TGTGCCAGCAGCCTCGGACAGCCCGGTCCGGTAAACATTCAGTACTTC.

J is TRBJ2-7 and V is TRBV5-1, with 8 nucleotides matching TRBD1. Germline-derived CDR1 and CDR2 are SGHRS and YFSETQ. Losses at the gene ends were 4 bases for V and 2 bases for J; bases not matched to a gene: 8. The CDR3 has 15 residues. CDR3 sequence: CASSIRQGSPYEQYF. In nucleotides, the CDR3 is TGCGCCAGCAGCATCCGACAGGGGAGCCCCTACGAGCAGTACTTC.